The clone carrying this T cell receptor (beta chain) was counted a few times. Its target is unknown. The sample is drawn from a study of T cell repertoires in cytomegalovirus infection. Across the whole study: Recently identified HLA-C-restricted CMV epitopes were used, and well-studied HLA-B-restricted CMV epitopes were used as well. In public TCR beta signatures, there were indications of both CMV infection and matching HLA type.

J was trimmed by 7 bases and V by 10 bases; bases with no gene match: 8. Germline V gene sequence: CDR1 MRHNA, CDR2 SNTAGT. There are 12 residues in the CDR3. A single record per CDR3 protein comes from TCRdb applying MiXCR to the reads. The sample consists of approximately 990,000 distinct CDR3 sequences, approximately 32% of them appearing once. V and J are TRBV6-4 and TRBJ1-2; 8 nucleotides line up with TRBD1. This TCR came from a human donor in good health (CMV status not recorded). Some clones in this sample may be carry-over from other donors' samples. Sequences were derived from cultured CD8+ T cells from PBMCs, sampled from culture after CMV antigen stimulation. CDR3 coding DNA: TGTGCCAAAGGACAGGGACGTTGTGGCTACACCTTC. Its protein product is CAKGQGRCGYTF.